These T cell receptor beta chains were read from a single sample in a study of vaccination and CD4 T cells after COVID-19. These receptors lack a known antigen. MiXCR, applied by TCRdb to the PCR reads, yields one record per CDR3 protein. The table includes more than 12,000 distinct CDR3 sequences, approximately 53% detected once. The sequencing used CD4+ T cells from blood, cultured in vitro, collected before SARS-CoV-2 vaccination. The receptors originated from a human donor who had recovered from COVID-19. Each CDR3 is given with its conserved first and last residue. The D gene is left open where the match is weak. Size tells how often a clone was seen (once, few, many) or the class of an expanded clone, and some rows leave it out.

>-|TRBJ1-2|-|TRBV25-1
TGTGCCAGCAGTGAGCGGCGTGGCTACACCTTC
CASSERRGYTF
>-|TRBJ1-6|-|TRBV6-1
TGTGCCAGCAATCCGGGACCGAAGAATTCACCCCTCCACTTT
CASNPGPKNSPLHF
>-|TRBJ2-1|-|TRBV18
TGTGCCAGCTCAGGGGGGACATTGAGAAATGAGCAGTTCTTC
CASSGGTLRNEQFF
>-|TRBJ1-2|-|TRBV15
TGTGCCACCAGCAGTGAGAGTAACTATGGCTACACCTTC
CATSSESNYGYTF
>few|TRBJ2-5|TRBD1|TRBV27
TGTGCCAGCAGTCACAGGGGTGAAGAGACCCAGTACTTC
CASSHRGEETQYF
>-|TRBJ2-7|-|TRBV2
TGTGCCAGCAGTGAACTGAACGGAGGATACGAGCAGTACTTC
CASSELNGGYEQYF
>-|TRBJ2-5|TRBD1|TRBV6-5
TGTGCCAGCAGTTCCGCAGGGGGCGATGGATTCCCGGAGACCCAGTACTTC
CASSSAGGDGFPETQYF
>once|TRBJ2-4|-|TRBV28
TGTGCCAGCAGTTCTGGCAGGGTTGGAAACATTCAGTACTTC
CASSSGRVGNIQYF
>few|TRBJ1-2|-|TRBV6-1
TGTGCCAGCAACCGCCCCGACTCAGGCAGCCCCCGGGGTGGCTACACCTTC
CASNRPDSGSPRGGYTF
>few|TRBJ1-2|-|TRBV6-2/TRBV6-3
TGTGCCAGCAGTACAGTCCAGGGAAATGGCTACACCTTC
CASSTVQGNGYTF
>-|TRBJ2-3|TRBD1|TRBV7-2
TGTGCCAGCGGTATTACAGGGGCAACAGATACGCAGTATTTT
CASGITGATDTQYF
>-|TRBJ2-1|-|TRBV27
TGTGCCAGCAGTTTATCAGGAAATGGCGGTCTGATCGGGCCGAACAATGAGCAGTTCTTC
CASSLSGNGGLIGPNNEQFF
>-|TRBJ2-7|-|TRBV5-6
TGTGCCAGCAGCCAAGCCAACGAGCAGTACTTC
CASSQANEQYF
>-|TRBJ1-1|-|TRBV6-5
TGTGCCAGCAGTTACTCGGCAGGTAGGGTCACTGAAGCTTTCTTT
CASSYSAGRVTEAFF
>-|TRBJ1-3|TRBD1|TRBV6-1
TGTGCCAGCAGTCTGGGGGACAGACTCTCTGGAAACACCATATATTTT
CASSLGDRLSGNTIYF
>-|TRBJ2-5|TRBD2|TRBV20-1
TGCAGTGCTAGAAAACCGGGACTAGCGGGAGAGACCCAGTACTTC
CSARKPGLAGETQYF
>-|TRBJ2-3|TRBD1|TRBV29-1
TGCAGCGCCGGGACAGGGGACCCTTGGGGTACGCAGTATTTT
CSAGTGDPWGTQYF
>-|TRBJ2-7|TRBD1|TRBV7-8
TGTGCCAGCAGCCATACCGGGACAGTAGAGCAGTACTTC
CASSHTGTVEQYF
>-|TRBJ1-1|TRBD1|TRBV5-4
TGTGCCAGCAGCTGGGAAATAGGGACAGTAGAAGCTTTCTTT
CASSWEIGTVEAFF
>few|TRBJ2-3|-|TRBV7-2
TGTGCCAGCAGCGCAAGGGGGACAGATACGCAGTATTTT
CASSARGTDTQYF
>-|TRBJ1-1|-|TRBV15
TGTGCCACCAGCAGAGATGCGGCTAACACTGAAGCTTTCTTT
CATSRDAANTEAFF
>-|TRBJ2-3|-|TRBV7-2
TGTGCCAGCAGCTCTTCTCCAGATACGCAGTATTTT
CASSSSPDTQYF
>few|TRBJ1-1|-|TRBV19
TGTGCCAGTAGTCACGAGGGGGCTGAAGCTTTCTTT
CASSHEGAEAFF
>-|TRBJ2-3|TRBD1|TRBV15
TGTGCCACCAGCAGAGATGAGCAGGGGGGCACAGATACGCAGTATTTT
CATSRDEQGGTDTQYF
>few|TRBJ2-5|TRBD1|TRBV7-2
TGTGCCAGCAGCTTAGGAATGGTAGAGGACAGGGGGTACCAAGAGACCCAGTACTTC
CASSLGMVEDRGYQETQYF
>-|TRBJ2-5|TRBD2|TRBV5-1
TGCGCCAGCAGCTTTGGCCTAGCGGGAGTCGAGACCCAGTACTTC
CASSFGLAGVETQYF
>-|TRBJ2-4|-|TRBV21-1
TGTGCCAGCAGCACCCACAGGGGGCGGAACGCAGCCAAAAACATTCAGTACTTC
CASSTHRGRNAAKNIQYF
>-|TRBJ1-2|-|TRBV4-3
TGCGCCAGCAGCCAAGTCGGAGGGATGGGGTCGAGCTACACCTTC
CASSQVGGMGSSYTF
>few|TRBJ1-2|-|TRBV20-1
TGCAGTGCTCCCCTCACAGGTTCCTATGGCTACACCTTC
CSAPLTGSYGYTF
>-|TRBJ2-7|TRBD2|TRBV23-1
TGCGCCAGCACCCGTAATAAGGGTCGGGGGGACGACGAGCAGTACTTC
CASTRNKGRGDDEQYF
>few|TRBJ2-5|-|TRBV10-1
TGCGCCAGCAAGGACAAACGAAGGCAGACCCAGTACTTC
CASKDKRRQTQYF
>once|TRBJ2-7|TRBD2|TRBV27
TGTGCCAGCAGTCCTATACCGCTAGCGGGACTTGACTACGAGCAGTACTTC
CASSPIPLAGLDYEQYF
>-|TRBJ1-2|-|TRBV19
TGTGCCAGTAGTGGGAGTTTAGAGAGCTATGGCTACACCTTC
CASSGSLESYGYTF
>-|TRBJ2-3|-|TRBV20-1
TGCAGTGCTAGAGATTCGGCTAGCGGCACAGATACGCAGTATTTT
CSARDSASGTDTQYF
>-|TRBJ2-3|TRBD2|TRBV20-1
TGCAGTGCTAGATTCCCGGGGGGGCCCGCCACAGATACGCAGTATTTT
CSARFPGGPATDTQYF
>-|TRBJ2-1|TRBD2|TRBV4-2
TGTGCCAGGGGACTAGCGGAATACAATGAGCAGTTCTTC
CARGLAEYNEQFF
>-|TRBJ2-5|-|TRBV7-2
TGTGCCAGCAGCTTAATTGGTCTTCTGGGAGAGACCCAGTACTTC
CASSLIGLLGETQYF
>-|TRBJ1-6|-|TRBV27
TGTGCCAGCTCCCCTCTAGGGGATTATAATTCACCCCTCCACTTT
CASSPLGDYNSPLHF
>-|TRBJ2-2|-|TRBV28
TGTGCCAGTCGGACAGTCTACACCGGGGAGCTGTTTTTT
CASRTVYTGELFF
>-|TRBJ2-5|-|TRBV27
TGTGCCAGCAGTCGGAGTACGGGGGCTTACGAGACCCAGTACTTC
CASSRSTGAYETQYF
>-|TRBJ1-1|-|TRBV20-1
TGCAGTGCTGTCTCGAAGTTTGAAGCCGAAGCTTTCTTT
CSAVSKFEAEAFF
>few|TRBJ1-2|-|TRBV6-2/TRBV6-3
TGTGCCAGCAGTTCCCCCGACAGGTTTGATGGCTACACCTTC
CASSSPDRFDGYTF
>large|TRBJ2-5|-|TRBV6-1
TGTGCCAGCACATTAACCGGGACTGTTCGAGACGGAGTAGAGACCCAGTACTTC
CASTLTGTVRDGVETQYF
>once|TRBJ2-7|TRBD2|TRBV7-2
TGTGCCAGCGGAAATGGGGGAGGGTTCTACGAGCAGTACTTC
CASGNGGGFYEQYF
>-|TRBJ1-1|-|TRBV6-1
TGTGCCAGCAGACCGACAGGATGGACTGAAGCTTTCTTT
CASRPTGWTEAFF
>few|TRBJ1-1|-|TRBV18
TGTGCCAGCTCACCACCTACGCATCAGGGAACGGCTTTCTTT
CASSPPTHQGTAFF
>-|TRBJ2-7|TRBD1|TRBV7-2
TGTGCCAGCAGCTTAGGGACAGGGCCATACGAGCAGTACTTC
CASSLGTGPYEQYF
>-|TRBJ1-1|-|TRBV21-1
TGTGCCAGCAGCACCAGCCTGAACACTGAAGCTTTCTTT
CASSTSLNTEAFF
>-|TRBJ2-1|TRBD2|TRBV6-1
TGTGCCAGCAGGTCTACTCTAGCGGATACCTACAATGAGCAGTTCTTC
CASRSTLADTYNEQFF
>-|TRBJ1-2|-|TRBV7-2
TGTGCCAGCAGCACCGGGACCTCAAGCGGCTACACCTTC
CASSTGTSSGYTF
>-|TRBJ2-3|-|TRBV20-1
TGCAGTGCTAGAGGGACGTCGGGACGCACAGATACGCAGTATTTT
CSARGTSGRTDTQYF
>-|TRBJ2-1|TRBD1|TRBV5-4
TGTGCCAGCACCTTCAAACAGGGGGCTCGAGACAATGAGCAGTTCTTC
CASTFKQGARDNEQFF
>few|TRBJ2-5|-|TRBV27
TGTGCCACCAGGATGGGGGGTGGAGAGACCCAGTACTTC
CATRMGGGETQYF
>-|TRBJ1-5|-|TRBV19
TGTGCCAGTAGAAACACAGGGCAAATAATTCAGCCCCAGCATTTT
CASRNTGQIIQPQHF
>few|TRBJ1-5|-|TRBV20-1
TGCAGTGCTAGAGTAGTAGGGGGGAATCAGCCCCAGCATTTT
CSARVVGGNQPQHF
>-|TRBJ2-3|TRBD2|TRBV7-3
TGTGCCAGCAGCCCCTATCGAGCGGGAGGGGGAGATACGCAGTATTTT
CASSPYRAGGGDTQYF
>-|TRBJ1-1|TRBD1|TRBV15
TGTGCCACCAGCAGACCTCAGGGGGTCAGTAGGATGACTGAAGCTTTCTTT
CATSRPQGVSRMTEAFF
>few|TRBJ2-3|TRBD1|TRBV7-3
TGTGCCAGCAGCCGACAGGGGAGGTTAGGCACAGATACGCAGTATTTT
CASSRQGRLGTDTQYF
>-|TRBJ2-2|-|TRBV28
TGTGCCAGCAGACTACACACCGGGGAGCTGTTTTTT
CASRLHTGELFF